The 21 T cell receptor beta chains presented below share a single source sample, sequenced in a study of T cell changes during pregnancy in multiple sclerosis. Clones were read by immunoSEQ multiplex PCR, and TCRdb kept only the in-frame ones, dropping some. The sample records approximately 37,000 clones, about 91% being singletons. The sequencing here drew on CD4+ T cells from peripheral blood mononuclear cells, taken before pregnancy. All receptors come from a female donor with multiple sclerosis, enrolled in a pregnancy study.

The chain's CDR3 is CASSLALAGYNEQFF. The CDR3 DNA reads TGTGCCAGCAGCTTAGCTCTAGCGGGCTACAATGAGCAGTTCTTC. The V call is TRBV7-2, the J call TRBJ2-1, with 8 bases identical to TRBD2. The germline V gene has CDR1 SGHTA and CDR2 FQGNSA. This CDR3 region has 15 residues. J lost 3 bases, V lost 0 bases, and 1 base had no gene match.

This clone was counted between two and nine times. This sequence joins TRBV6-1 and TRBJ1-3, with D unclear. The germline CDR1 and CDR2 sequences are MNHNS and SASEGT. The CDR3 runs 13 residues. Trimming pared 3 bases from V and 4 bases from J, leaving 7 bases between. This CDR3 is CASSEERGNTIYF. CDR3 DNA: TGTGCCAGCAGTGAGGAGAGGGGAAACACCATATATTTT.

This clone is a singleton in its sample. The V and J genes are TRBV19 and TRBJ2-7; possible D gene TRBD2, 6 bases. The CDR3 consists of 15 residues. The germline V gene encodes CDR1 LNHDA and CDR2 SQIVND (reference sequence). V dropped 4 bases and J dropped 0 bases, with 13 bases sitting between them. CDR3 sequence (DNA): TGTGCCAGTAGTAGCCAAAGCGGGTCCTCCTACGAGCAGTACTTC. Protein: CASSSQSGSSYEQYF.

The rearrangement uses TRBV4-3 and TRBJ1-1; no clear D gene. The CDR3 loop spans 16 amino acids. V lost 0 bases and J 3 bases, leaving 14 bases between the germline ends. Germline CDR1 LGHNA, CDR2 YSLEER. This CDR3 reads CASSQESNSLYTEAFF. The CDR3 bases are TGCGCCAGCAGCCAAGAATCGAACTCTCTGTACACTGAAGCTTTCTTT.

The chain joins TRBV5-4 to TRBJ2-2; 9 bases match TRBD2. The CDR3 spans 16 residues. V lost 0 bases and J lost 4; bases outside the gene matches: 4. Germline lookup yields CDR1 SGHNT and CDR2 YYREEE (reference sequence). The CDR3 loop reads CASSLGVAGVTGELFF. As DNA, the CDR3 is TGTGCCAGCAGCTTGGGAGTAGCGGGAGTCACCGGGGAGCTGTTTTTT.

The V and J genes are TRBV5-6 and TRBJ1-2; TRBD1 is a possible D gene (5 bases). The ends were cut back, 0 bases at V and 8 bases at J, with 8 bases in the middle. The CDR3 runs to 12 residues. Germline lookup yields CDR1 SGHDT and CDR2 YYEEEE. CDR3: CASSLAGGGYTF. The CDR3 DNA follows: TGTGCCAGCAGCTTGGCGGGGGGGGGCTACACCTTC.

The chain recombines TRBV25-1 with TRBJ2-3; no firm D call. V lost 3 bases, J lost 2 bases, and 12 bases lay in between. The CDR3 loop spans 15 amino acids. Germline V gene lookup returns CDR1 MGHDK and CDR2 SYGVNS. The CDR3 spells CASSESSWYTDTQYF. The CDR3 coding sequence is TGTGCCAGCAGTGAGTCCAGTTGGTACACAGATACGCAGTATTTT. Full variable domain (outside the CDR3, taken from reference TRBV25-1 and TRBJ2-3): EADIYQTPRYLVIGTGKKITLECSQTMGHDKMYWYQQDPGMELHLIHYSYGVNSTEKGDLSSESTVSRIRTEHFPLTLESARPSHTSQYLCASSESSWYTDTQYFGPGTRLTVL.

This clone was picked up a small number of times. The chain uses TRBV28 and TRBJ1-4, with TRBD1 matching over 9 bases. The junction had 19 bases not matched to a gene; V was cut back by 2 bases and J by 15 bases. The CDR3 has 17 residues. CDR1 is MDHEN and CDR2 is SYDVKM in the germline V gene. Written as DNA, the CDR3 is TGTGCCAGCAGTTTAGCTTCAGGCGGGACAGGGTTACGGCTGTTGTTTTTT. It codes for CASSLASGGTGLRLLFF.

In the case of this clone: At one of its ends the junction is not consistent with the germline gene, which may arise from a read error. The sample carries other DNA sequences with the same CDR3. The chain recombines TRBV6-1 with TRBJ2-7; no reliable D call. The CDR3 has 14 residues. Germline loops: CDR1 MNHNS, CDR2 SASEGT. The CDR3 bases are TGTGCCAGCAGTGAAGCTTGGGCCTCAGGCGAGCAGTACTTT. Protein product: CASSEAWASGEQYF.

This chain's CDR3 is CASSRTSSGSYEQYF. The CDR3 coding sequence is TGTGCCAGCAGCCGTACTTCTAGCGGGAGTTACGAGCAGTACTTC. This sequence joins TRBV11-2 and TRBJ2-7, with TRBD2 matching 10 bases. This CDR3 region has 15 residues. Germline CDR1 is SGHAT and CDR2 is FQNNGV. V lost 5 bases and J lost 4; bases outside the gene matches: 8.

The V and J genes are TRBV5-5 and TRBJ2-1; D is unclear. This CDR3 has 15 amino acids. Germline CDR1 reads SGHKS; CDR2 reads YYEKEE (reference sequence). V lost 2 bases and J 2 bases, leaving 11 bases between the germline ends. The DNA for the CDR3 is TGTGCCAGCAGCTTCTCACCCGACACCTACAATGAGCAGTTCTTC. This gives the protein CASSFSPDTYNEQFF.

About this clone itself: This same CDR3 is encoded by further DNA sequences in the sample. This chain joins TRBV5-1 and TRBJ2-7; 9 nucleotides agree with TRBD2. J gave up 4 bases and V 0 bases, and 2 bases lay outside the gene matches. This CDR3 has 14 residues. The germline gives CDR1 SGHRS, CDR2 YFSETQ. The chain's CDR3 is CASSLVAGAYEQYF. The DNA for the CDR3 is TGCGCCAGCAGCTTGGTAGCGGGAGCGTACGAGCAGTACTTC.

The chain is built from TRBV19 and TRBJ2-3; no clear D gene. The CDR3 is 11 amino acids. Germline CDR1 is LNHDA and CDR2 is SQIVND (reference sequence). The V end lost 6 bases, the J end lost 3 bases, and 4 bases lay between the germline ends. CDR3 protein: CASRLTDTQYF. The DNA of the CDR3 is TGTGCCAGTAGATTAACAGATACGCAGTATTTT.

The rearrangement joins TRBV7-2 to TRBJ2-3; 8 bases match TRBD2. The trim removed 5 bases at V and 6 bases at J, leaving 10 bases unmatched. CDR3 size: 15 residues. Germline values: CDR1 SGHTA, CDR2 FQGNSA. The DNA for the CDR3 is TGTGCCAGCAGCCTCTCTCGGACTAGCTCGGATACGCAGTATTTT. This codes for CASSLSRTSSDTQYF.

The V gene is TRBV28, the J gene TRBJ2-3, with D maybe TRBD2 (6 bases). Trimming cost V 5 bases and J 0 bases, with 12 bases left between them. Germline CDR1 is MDHEN and CDR2 is SYDVKM. The length of the CDR3 is 15 residues. CDR3 in DNA: TGTGCCAGCAGTCCACCCGGGACTAGCACAGATACGCAGTATTTT. Its protein product is CASSPPGTSTDTQYF.

This clone was counted a single time. The J gene is TRBJ1-1, the V gene TRBV13; D not resolved. V lost 5 bases and J 2 bases, leaving 3 bases between the germline ends. Looked up from germline, CDR1 is PRHDT and CDR2 is FYEKMQ (reference sequence). The CDR3 length is 11 residues. This CDR3 reads CASSHNTEAFF. The CDR3, as DNA: TGTGCCAGCAGCCATAACACTGAAGCTTTCTTT.

This clone was seen once. The V call is TRBV25-1, the J call TRBJ2-7, with TRBD2 identical over 11 bases. Germline V gene data show CDR1 as MGHDK and CDR2 as SYGVNS. The V gene end was trimmed by 2 bases and the J gene end by 9 bases; junction bases not matched to a gene: 9. This CDR3 contains 15 residues. The CDR3 is CASSEGYSGRGTQYF. The CDR3 nucleotides read TGTGCCAGCAGTGAAGGTTATAGCGGGAGGGGAACGCAGTACTTC.

This rearrangement joins TRBV10-1 to TRBJ2-5; 16 bases match TRBD2. Trimming took 8 bases from V and 4 from J; bases not matched to a gene: 13. The V gene's germline CDR1 is WNHNN and CDR2 SYGVQD (reference sequence). The CDR3 totals 18 residues. CDR3: CASGPGTSGRVRPETQYF. The CDR3 DNA reads as TGCGCCAGCGGCCCCGGGACTAGCGGGAGGGTTCGTCCAGAGACCCAGTACTTC.

CDR3 residues: CASSPATVTEAFF. Written as DNA, the CDR3 is TGTGCCAGCAGCCCAGCGACGGTGACTGAAGCTTTCTTT. The chain combines TRBV13 with TRBJ1-1; no definite D call. CDR1 is PRHDT, CDR2 FYEKMQ, per germline (reference sequence). V was pared by 5 bases and J by 5 bases, with 12 bases between. This CDR3 has 13 residues. Filled out from reference TRBV13 and TRBJ1-1, the complete variable domain reads AAGVIQSPRHLIKEKRETATLKCYPIPRHDTVYWYQQGPGQDPQFLISFYEKMQSDKGSIPDRFSAQQFSDYHSELNMSSLELGDSALYFCASSPATVTEAFFGQGTRLTVV.

The gene calls are TRBV5-6 and TRBJ1-2; 7 positions agree with TRBD1. Trimming cost V 3 bases and J 7 bases; bases outside gene matches: 6. The germline V gene has CDR1 SGHDT and CDR2 YYEEEE. This CDR3 has 13 residues. CDR3 DNA: TGTGCCAGCAGCTCAGCAGGGGGTAGTGGCTACACCTTC. Protein: CASSSAGGSGYTF.

The chain recombines TRBV7-2 with TRBJ2-7, with D possibly being TRBD2 (6 bases). V lost 3 bases and J 3 bases, leaving 12 bases between the germline ends. The length of the CDR3 is 14 residues. Per the germline V gene, CDR1 is SGHTA and CDR2 is FQGNSA. CDR3 protein: CASSFPGADYEQYF. CDR3 sequence (DNA): TGTGCCAGCAGCTTCCCGGGAGCAGACTACGAGCAGTACTTC.